Following are 16 T cell receptor beta chains from one sample sequenced in a study of radiotherapy plus CTLA-4 blockade in lung cancer. Assay: immunoSEQ multiplex PCR; the TCRdb copy retains only in-frame clones and omits some. In the table there are just over 60,000 clones, 60% to 80% of which are singletons. The specimen comprised peripheral blood, sampled from a patient treated with radiotherapy plus ipilimumab. Every receptor here comes from a human donor with non-small cell lung cancer who had a complete response to radiotherapy plus ipilimumab.

This clone was seen repeatedly, ten times or more. The chain uses TRBV7-9 and TRBJ2-7; weak D call: TRBD2 (6 bases). CDR3 length: 17 residues. Germline lookup yields CDR1 SEHNR and CDR2 FQNEAQ (reference sequence). Trimming left V 5 bases short and J 4 bases short, with 24 bases between. In DNA form, the CDR3 reads TGTGCCAGCAGCCCCGCGGGCGGGGCTCCCCTAAGATACGAGCAGTACGTC. Its translation is CASSPAGGAPLRYEQYV.

This clone was seen a single time. The V call is TRBV10-3, the J call TRBJ2-3, with 8 bases fitting TRBD1. The CDR3 contains 15 residues. After removal of 5 bases from V and 5 bases from J, the junction contained 9 bases not matched to a gene. Germline loops: CDR1 ENHRY, CDR2 SYGVKD. CDR3 in DNA: TGTGCCATCAGTCCAGGACAGGGAGGAGGAGATACGCAGTATTTT. It translates to CAISPGQGGGDTQYF.

This clone has just a few counts. The CDR3 DNA follows: TGTGCCAGCGGGACAGGGAGAAATCAGCCCCAGCATTTT. It translates to CASGTGRNQPQHF. The rearrangement joins TRBV2 to TRBJ1-5; 9 positions agree with TRBD1. CDR3 length: 13 amino acids. Per germline, CDR1 SNHLY and CDR2 FYNNEI. Trimming cost V 8 bases and J 4 bases; bases outside gene matches: 3.

Only one count was recorded for this clone. The rearrangement uses TRBV9 and TRBJ1-1; no firm D call. The CDR3 contains 13 residues. V was pared by 5 bases and J by 0 bases, with 8 bases between. Germline values: CDR1 SGDLS, CDR2 YYNGEE. CDR3 sequence reads: CASSGRLNTEAFF. The CDR3 coding sequence is TGTGCCAGCAGTGGACGGTTGAACACTGAAGCTTTCTTT.

The chain carries TRBV11-3 and TRBJ1-1, with D maybe TRBD1 (5 bases). V shed 4 bases and J shed 3 bases, with 9 bases lying between them. The CDR3 consists of 13 residues. The germline CDR1 and CDR2 sequences are SGHNT and YENEEA. In DNA, the CDR3 is TGTGCCAGCAGCTCGGGACCGGACACTGAAGCTTTCTTT. Residues: CASSSGPDTEAFF.

The chain recombines TRBV12-5 with TRBJ1-3; D unresolved. The CDR3 covers 17 residues. The germline V and J ends were trimmed by 2 bases and 0 bases, with 14 bases remaining between them. CDR1 is LGHNT and CDR2 is FRNRAP in the germline V gene. CDR3 DNA sequence: TGTGCTAGTGGTTTGAGTCTGGGCAGTAACTCTGGAAACACCATATATTTT. Amino acid sequence: CASGLSLGSNSGNTIYF. Filled out from reference TRBV12-5 and TRBJ1-3, the complete variable domain reads DARVTQTPRHKVTEMGQEVTMRCQPILGHNTVFWYRQTMMQGLELLAYFRNRAPLDDSGMPKDRFSAEMPDATLATLKIQPSEPRDSAVYFCASGLSLGSNSGNTIYFGEGSWLTVV.

The V and J genes are TRBV7-2 and TRBJ1-5; D uncertain. The germline V gene encodes CDR1 SGHTA and CDR2 FQGNSA. Trimming pared 1 base from V and 7 bases from J, leaving 11 bases between. This CDR3 has 14 amino acids. The CDR3 is CASSLGVGVQPQHF. Written as DNA, the CDR3 is TGTGCCAGCAGCTTAGGGGTCGGGGTACAGCCCCAGCATTTT.

This chain links TRBV11-2 with TRBJ1-4, with D possibly being TRBD1 (6 bases). Germline V gene data show CDR1 as SGHAT and CDR2 as FQNNGV. CDR3 length: 18 residues. V was clipped by 1 base and J by 4 bases, with 19 bases between them. The CDR3 here is CASSLAFTGLWGNEKLFF. The DNA of the CDR3 is TGTGCCAGCAGCTTAGCCTTTACAGGGCTTTGGGGTAATGAAAAACTGTTTTTT.

CDR3 nucleotide sequence: TGTGCCATCAGTGCAGGGAACCCTGGGGCCAACGTCCTGACTTTC. Protein: CAISAGNPGANVLTF. This chain connects TRBV10-3 to TRBJ2-6; D may be TRBD1 (5 bases). The CDR3 totals 15 residues. CDR1 and CDR2 from the germline V gene are ENHRY and SYGVKD. The germline V and J ends were trimmed by 4 bases and 2 bases, with 9 bases remaining between them.

This clone came up a few times. The chain carries TRBV7-9 and TRBJ2-4; TRBD1 agrees at 9 bases. The CDR3 covers 19 residues. The germline V gene has CDR1 SEHNR and CDR2 FQNEAQ (reference sequence). Unmatched junction bases numbered 21, after V lost 6 bases and J lost 6 bases. The CDR3 loop reads CASRIYLGTGTGLGNIQYF. Here the CDR3 DNA reads TGTGCCAGCAGGATCTACCTCGGGACAGGGACAGGTTTAGGAAACATTCAGTACTTC.

This clone showed up just once. The chain has TRBV5-1 and TRBJ2-3, with D possibly being TRBD1 (6 bases). Per the germline V gene, CDR1 is SGHRS and CDR2 is YFSETQ. V was trimmed by 1 base and J by 5 bases, leaving 8 bases between them. There are 13 residues in the CDR3. The CDR3 coding sequence is TGCGCCAGCAGCTTGAGAGGGGGAGATACGCAGTATTTT. Translated: CASSLRGGDTQYF.

This clone was seen only a few times. The rearrangement links TRBV2 to TRBJ2-5; possibly TRBD1 or TRBD2 for D (7 bases each). Germline V gene lookup returns CDR1 SNHLY and CDR2 FYNNEI. The CDR3 sequence is 15 residues long. Between the trimmed V and J ends, which lost 4 bases and 1 base, there was a span of 13 bases. The CDR3 loop reads CASSAGGGFQETQYF. DNA of the CDR3: TGTGCCAGCAGTGCAGGGGGGGGGTTCCAAGAGACCCAGTACTTC.

The V gene is TRBV4-3, the J gene TRBJ1-5; unclear D gene. Trimming left V 0 bases short and J 4 bases short, with 10 bases between. This CDR3 region has 15 residues. Germline CDR1 LGHNA, CDR2 YSLEER. CDR3 bases: TGCGCCAGCAGCCAAGATGTAGGAGGGAATCAGCCCCAGCATTTT. Its translation: CASSQDVGGNQPQHF.

This sequence joins TRBV11-3 and TRBJ1-1; a weak D match, TRBD1 (5 bases). The V end lost 4 bases, the J end lost 5 bases, and 20 bases lay between the germline ends. This CDR3 is 16 amino acids long. Germline assignment: CDR1 SGHNT and CDR2 YENEEA. CDR3 DNA sequence: TGTGCCAGCAGCTCCCCCCCCGGGACGCGGAGGACTGAAGCTTTCTTT. This encodes CASSSPPGTRRTEAFF.

This clone was recorded once. This sequence joins TRBV7-6 and TRBJ2-6; 7 bases line up with TRBD2. Germline V lookup: CDR1 SGHVS, CDR2 FNYEAQ. There are 17 residues in the CDR3. The ends lost 6 bases at V and 2 bases at J; junction bases unmatched: 10. CDR3 protein: CASRSPGGPPGANVLTF. The CDR3 nucleotides read TGTGCCAGCAGATCCCCGGGAGGCCCCCCTGGGGCCAACGTCCTGACTTTC. Based on the CDR3 plus reference TRBV7-6 and TRBJ2-6, the full variable domain is GAGVSQSPRYKVTKRGQDVALRCDPISGHVSLYWYRQALGQGPEFLTYFNYEAQQDKSGLPNDRFSAERPEGSISTLTIQRTEQRDSAMYRCASRSPGGPPGANVLTFGAGSRLTVL.

The chain combines TRBV19 with TRBJ2-7; D assignment may be TRBD1 or TRBD2 (5 bases each). The CDR3 is 14 residues long. Trimming pared 5 bases from V and 0 bases from J, leaving 11 bases between. Germline V lookup: CDR1 LNHDA, CDR2 SQIVND (reference sequence). CDR3 nucleotide sequence: TGTGCCAGTAGTCCCGGGACGGGCTCCTACGAGCAGTACTTC. This codes for CASSPGTGSYEQYF.